This T cell receptor (beta chain) was sequenced in a study of T cells after yellow fever vaccination. Germline CDR1 MNHNS, CDR2 SASEGT. This CDR3 spans 13 amino acids. V was pared by 6 bases and J by 2 bases, with 11 bases between. This clonotype was counted only a few times. TCRdb processed the 5' RACE reads anew with MiXCR; each CDR3 protein has one entry. The sample carries under 550,000 distinct CDR3 sequences, around a fifth recorded once. The sequence was collected from a man between 18 and 35 years old who received the YFV17D yellow fever vaccine. The input for sequencing was PBMCs, taken around 3 weeks after the first yellow fever vaccination. The gene calls are TRBV6-1 and TRBJ2-7; D is possibly TRBD1 (6 bases). The CDR3 nucleotides read TGTGCCAGCAGAACAGGGCTAGCCTACGAGCAGTACGTC. Translated, it gives CASRTGLAYEQYV.